The entry below describes one T cell receptor (beta chain). What it binds is not known. The V end was cut by 0 bases, the J end by 6 bases, with 9 bases between. The CDR3 loop spans 14 amino acids. The V gene's germline CDR1 is MNHEY and CDR2 SVGAGI. Profiling relied on immunoSEQ multiplex PCR, and the TCRdb table lists in-frame clones only, not all of them. Of more than 20,000 clones in the sample, approximately 85% were seen once. The data are from a study of stem cell transplantation in POMP-related autoinflammatory disease. Study-level background: Impaired MHC class I-dependent CD8+ differentiation was hypothesized from defective thymoproteasomes.

Broader study findings: Fewer unique TRB V-J gene pairings were identified in patients with PRAID.

The TCR was taken from a human donor with POMP-related autoinflammation and immune dysregulation (PRAID). The chain carries TRBV6-5 and TRBJ2-1; no definite D call. The input for sequencing was CD4+ T cells from PBMCs, taken before stem cell transplantation. Here the CDR3 DNA reads TGTGCCAGCAGTTACTCTCGGACGACCAATGAGCAGTTCTTC. It specifies CASSYSRTTNEQFF.